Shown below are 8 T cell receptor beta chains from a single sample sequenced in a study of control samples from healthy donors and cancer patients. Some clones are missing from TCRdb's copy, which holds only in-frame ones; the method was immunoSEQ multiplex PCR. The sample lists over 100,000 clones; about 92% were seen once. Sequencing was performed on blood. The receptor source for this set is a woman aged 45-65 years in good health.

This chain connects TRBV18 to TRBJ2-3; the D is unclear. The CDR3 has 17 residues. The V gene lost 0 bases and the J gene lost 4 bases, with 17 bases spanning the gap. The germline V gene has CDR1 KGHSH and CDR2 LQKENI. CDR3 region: CASSPPFQPPGADTQYF. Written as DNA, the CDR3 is TGTGCCAGCTCACCACCGTTTCAACCCCCAGGCGCAGATACGCAGTATTTT.

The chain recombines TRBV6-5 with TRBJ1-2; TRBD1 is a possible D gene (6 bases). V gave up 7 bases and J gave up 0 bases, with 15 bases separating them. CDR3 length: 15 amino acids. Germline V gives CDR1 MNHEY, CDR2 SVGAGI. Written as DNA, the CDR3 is TGTGCCAGCATGGTGGGGGCCCTCTCTAACTATGGCTACACCTTC. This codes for CASMVGALSNYGYTF.

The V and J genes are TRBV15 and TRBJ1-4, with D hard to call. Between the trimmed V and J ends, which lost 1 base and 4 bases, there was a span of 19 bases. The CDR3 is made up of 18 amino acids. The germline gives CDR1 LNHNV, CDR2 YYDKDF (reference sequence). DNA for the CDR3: TGTGCCACCAGCAGAGGGGTTTGGGCGCAGGTGAATAATGAAAAACTGTTTTTT. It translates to CATSRGVWAQVNNEKLFF.

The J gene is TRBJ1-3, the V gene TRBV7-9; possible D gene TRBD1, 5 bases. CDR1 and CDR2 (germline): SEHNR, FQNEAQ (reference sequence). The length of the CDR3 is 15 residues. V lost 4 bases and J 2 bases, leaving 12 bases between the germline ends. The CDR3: CASSYRQGTGNTIYF. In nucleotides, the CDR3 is TGTGCCAGCAGCTACAGGCAGGGTACTGGAAACACCATATATTTT.

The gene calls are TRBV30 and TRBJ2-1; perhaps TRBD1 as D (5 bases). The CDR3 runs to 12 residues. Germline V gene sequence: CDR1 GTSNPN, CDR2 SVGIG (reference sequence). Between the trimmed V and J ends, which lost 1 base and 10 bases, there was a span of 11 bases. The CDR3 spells CAWSAQGREQFF. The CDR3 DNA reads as TGTGCCTGGAGTGCCCAGGGAAGAGAGCAGTTCTTC.

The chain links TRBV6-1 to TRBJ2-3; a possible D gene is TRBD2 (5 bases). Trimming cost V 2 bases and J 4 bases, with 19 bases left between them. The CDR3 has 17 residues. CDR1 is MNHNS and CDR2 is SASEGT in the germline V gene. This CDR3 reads CASSEFPPGRRPDTQYF. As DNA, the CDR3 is TGTGCCAGCAGTGAATTCCCCCCGGGGAGAAGGCCAGATACGCAGTATTTT.

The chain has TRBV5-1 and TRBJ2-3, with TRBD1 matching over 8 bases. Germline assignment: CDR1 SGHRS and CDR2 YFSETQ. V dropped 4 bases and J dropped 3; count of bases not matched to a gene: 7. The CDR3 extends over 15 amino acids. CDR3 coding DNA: TGCGCCAGCAGCCTCGACAGGGGTGGGACAGATACGCAGTATTTT. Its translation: CASSLDRGGTDTQYF.

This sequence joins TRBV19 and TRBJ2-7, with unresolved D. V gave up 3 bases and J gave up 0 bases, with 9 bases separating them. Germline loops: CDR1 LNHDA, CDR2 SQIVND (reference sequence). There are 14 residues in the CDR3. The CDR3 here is CASSIRISSYEQYF. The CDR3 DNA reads TGTGCCAGTAGTATTCGGATCAGCTCCTACGAGCAGTACTTC. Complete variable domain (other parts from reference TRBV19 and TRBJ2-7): DGGITQSPKYLFRKEGQNVTLSCEQNLNHDAMYWYRQDPGQGLRLIYYSQIVNDFQKGDIAEGYSVSREKKESFPLTVTSAQKNPTAFYLCASSIRISSYEQYFGPGTRLTVT.